This T cell receptor beta chain was found in a study of Ad26.COV2.S vaccination and SARS-CoV-2 variants (dated by TCRdb to 2020 to 2022). Describing the broader study: Donors in the vaccine arm were drawn from COV1001, a phase I-IIa trial of Ad26.COV2.S in healthy adults that was multicentre, randomized, double-blind and placebo-controlled. Ad26.COV2.S was given intramuscularly at 5x10^10 or 1x10^11 viral particles, as a single shot or as two shots 56 days apart. TCRbeta repertoire sequencing served as the tool for gauging how specific and how broad the SARS-CoV-2-reactive T cell receptors were following Ad26.COV2.S vaccination. The TCR-sequenced set comprised about 30 samples: roughly 19 Ad26.COV2.S vaccine recipients, 5 placebo recipients and 8 SARS-CoV-2 convalescent individuals. Trial participants were randomized into five groups of five, in which low-dose or high-dose Ad26.COV2.S was given once or twice, or placebo was given on both occasions. Investigators remained blinded to trial group allocation during experiments and outcome assessment. What the study reported, not specific to this receptor: After vaccination, spike-specific CD8+ and CD4+ T cell responses were reported to show substantial breadth. Spike-specific TCR breadth was higher in Ad26.COV2.S recipients than in placebo recipients (P = 0.0014). It was noted by the authors that total T cell responses may have been underestimated by the TCR breadth and depth analyses. The study was not powered to compare responses between vaccine doses or regimens. Non-spike TCR breadth was comparable between vaccine and placebo recipients, consistent with the vaccine containing only spike.

The treatment or condition label, as the study defines it: around 19 received Ad26.COV2.S at low or high dose, single or two shots; a few received placebo; per-sample allocation not given. Repertoires of vaccine and placebo recipients were sequenced from samples taken on day 63 after the first injection. Between 29 July and 7 August 2020, Cohort 1b enrolled about 27 adults aged 18-55 years at one site in Boston, USA. Ad26.COV2.S was a replication-incompetent adenovirus type 26 vector expressing a prefusion-stabilized SARS-CoV-2 spike protein from the original Wuhan strain. TCRbeta CDR3 regions were sequenced with the immunoSEQ Assay. After extraction, genomic DNA underwent amplification by bias-controlled multiplex PCR, followed by high-throughput sequencing. The source study handled its data this way. Collapsing and filtering of sequences were performed to quantify the absolute abundance of each unique TCRbeta CDR3 region. T cell fraction was estimated by normalizing TCRbeta template counts to usable DNA, which was measured by amplifying reference genes present in all nucleated cells. Repertoire TCRs were annotated as SARS-CoV-2-specific when V gene, CDR3 amino acid sequence and J gene were exactly matched to a known reactive TCR set. The reference SARS-CoV-2 TCR set was derived from MIRA and filtered for enrichment in COVID-19-positive ImmuneCODE repertoires, a step that removed public or cross-reactive TCRs. Using the MIRA antigens, annotated TCRs were further analysed by specific ORF or by position within an ORF. Depth was the summed frequency of annotated unique rearrangements, while breadth was defined as annotated unique rearrangements over total unique productive rearrangements. Group comparisons of TCR breadth used two-sided Wilcoxon rank-sum tests. TCRdb took over this immuneACCESS table, retaining in-frame rearrangements with V and J assigned. Such tables are incomplete; in checked studies, under half of the missing clones stem from an unresolved V gene, and the remainder is unexplained. Clonal size and the V and J genes are those of that table, whereas D and trimming came from the DNA. The sample table shows 380,000 or so clones, and about four fifths are seen once. The ten largest clonotypes hold about 8% of the sample.

In regard to this clone: What antigen it recognizes has not been identified. Nothing much larger sits one base from this clone, and base qualities are not available.

The sequencing here drew on peripheral blood, taken in a trial of Ad26.COV2.S vaccine versus placebo. This TCR came from a person aged 18-65 years who received the Ad26.COV2.S COVID-19 vaccine or a placebo.

CDR3 region: CATSRDQWRNTEAFF. The nucleotide sequence reads as follows: TGTGCCACCAGCAGAGATCAGTGGAGGAACACTGAAGCTTTCTTT. The chain was built from TRBV15 and TRBJ1-1; there is no confident call for the D gene. V loses 0 bases of germline sequence and J loses 1 base, and the interval between the two ends is 9 bases. Counted from cysteine to phenylalanine, this CDR3 has 15 amino acids. Only CDR3 DNA is held: 45 bases, read in frame from base 1. The germline V gene (reference sequence) gives CDR1 as LNHNV and CDR2 as YYDKDF.